The 5 T cell receptor beta chains presented below share a single source sample, sequenced in a study of beta chain features in type 1 diabetes (dated by TCRdb to 2016 to 2018). Library generation was performed with the immunoSEQ multiplex PCR assay. The High Capacity cDNA Reverse Transcription Kit was used to reverse transcribe all of the isolated RNA, meaning that expressed TCRB transcripts were what got sequenced. Entries here come from immuneACCESS through TCRdb and include only in-frame sequences with V and J called. Some clones fail to appear in such tables; in the studies checked, an unresolved V gene covers under half of the shortfall, and the cause of the remainder is unknown. The sample yields some 700,000 clones; 13% were counted once. Together, the top ten hold 0.022% of the sample. What the authors observed across the whole study: A moderate but significant shortening of TCRB CDR3 length was observed in type 1 diabetes patients in all four CD4+ subsets.

The antigens for these receptors are not known. The sample consisted of naive CD4+ T cells from blood. The sample's cell subset or site label is to be understood as: true naive CD4+ T cells. The source is a man younger than 35 with type 1 diabetes.

This clone was seen more than once but under ten times. V and J are TRBV29-1 and TRBJ1-1; 7 bases fit TRBD1. The CDR3 contains 14 residues. Losses at the gene ends were 5 bases for V and 7 bases for J; bases not matched to a gene: 13. CDR1 is SQVTM, CDR2 ANQGSEA, per germline. The CDR3 loop reads CSVHTGDLRDEAFF. CDR3 bases: TGCAGCGTTCATACAGGGGACTTGAGGGATGAAGCTTTCTTT.

Worth noting for this clone: Additional DNA sequences in this sample encode the identical CDR3. The J gene is TRBJ2-1, the V gene TRBV2, with D unclear. Germline V gene lookup returns CDR1 SNHLY and CDR2 FYNNEI. This CDR3 has 11 residues. Trimming took off 5 bases at V and 4 bases at J, with 3 bases between the two ends. Here the CDR3 DNA reads TGTGCCAGCAGTCCATACAATGAGCAGTTCTTC. This codes for CASSPYNEQFF.

V and J are TRBV10-2 and TRBJ2-1; 11 nucleotides match TRBD1. Germline lookup yields CDR1 WSHSY and CDR2 SAAADI. The CDR3 covers 14 residues. J lost 9 bases, V lost 7 bases, and 8 bases had no gene match. The DNA of the CDR3 is TGCGCCAGCACCGGACAGGGGGCGTTGACTGAGCAGTTCTTC. As protein: CASTGQGALTEQFF.

The table lists this clone with a few counts. This chain uses TRBV28 with TRBJ1-2; no firm D call. The CDR3 totals 14 residues. V lost 11 bases to trimming and J lost 0 bases, with 16 bases between them. Germline V gene data show CDR1 as MDHEN and CDR2 as SYDVKM. The CDR3 region is CASAASTPNYGYTF. For the CDR3, the DNA is TGTGCCTCGGCGGCTTCAACTCCTAACTATGGCTACACCTTC.

The V and J genes are TRBV10-1 and TRBJ2-1; perhaps TRBD2 as D (6 bases). The V end lost 6 bases, the J end lost 10 bases, and 10 bases lay between the germline ends. Germline assignment: CDR1 WNHNN and CDR2 SYGVQD (reference sequence). This CDR3 has 11 residues. CDR3 region: CASSGTGEQFF. The CDR3 DNA sequence: TGCGCCAGCAGCGGGACTGGCGAGCAGTTCTTC.